A single sample is the source of the 10 T cell receptor beta chains below, sequenced in a study of CD8+ T cells in alopecia areata. Noted treatment: oral pan-JAK inhibitor, 5-10 mg twice daily. Extracted RNA was reverse transcribed, and the resulting cDNA served as sequencing template. Sequencing was performed with immunoSEQ multiplex PCR; in TCRdb, only in-frame clones are kept and a portion is missing. Seen here are fewer than 250,000 clones, roughly two fifths observed once, and the top ten hold over 2.5%. Sequenced material: CD4+ T cells sorted from blood, taken at approximately week 37, from a patient treated with tofacitinib. These receptor sequences come from a human donor with alopecia areata.

This clone was counted between two and nine times. The rearrangement links TRBV7-8 to TRBJ2-5, with 9 bases matching TRBD1. Trimming cost V 5 bases and J 2 bases; bases outside gene matches: 6. The V gene's germline CDR1 is SGHVS and CDR2 FQNEAQ. This CDR3 spans 15 amino acids. CDR3 sequence: CASSVLQGAQETQYF. The CDR3 nucleotides read TGTGCCAGCAGCGTCCTACAGGGGGCACAAGAGACCCAGTACTTC. Full variable domain (outside the CDR3, taken from reference TRBV7-8 and TRBJ2-5): GAGVSQSPRYKVAKRGQDVALRCDPISGHVSLFWYQQALGQGPEFLTYFQNEAQLDKSGLPSDRFFAERPEGSVSTLKIQRTQQEDSAVYLCASSVLQGAQETQYFGPGTRLLVL.

The CDR3 loop is CASSSGLLSYEQYF. DNA for the CDR3: TGCGCCAGCAGCTCGGGCCTTCTTTCCTACGAGCAGTACTTC. The chain has TRBV5-1 and TRBJ2-7; D gene uncertain. V shed 3 bases and J shed 1 base, with 11 bases lying between them. This CDR3 comprises 14 residues. Germline V lookup: CDR1 SGHRS, CDR2 YFSETQ.

V and J are TRBV11-2 and TRBJ2-1; a weak D match, TRBD1 (5 bases). The CDR3 extends over 15 amino acids. From germline, CDR1 is SGHAT and CDR2 FQNNGV. V was pared by 2 bases and J by 7 bases, with 15 bases between. DNA of the CDR3: TGTGCCAGCAGCTTATACCAGGGCCTGGGGAATGAGCAGTTCTTC. It is translated as CASSLYQGLGNEQFF.

CDR3 loop: CASSLALADQETQYF. The CDR3 nucleotides read TGTGCCAGCAGCTTAGCTCTAGCGGATCAAGAGACCCAGTACTTC. The rearrangement joins TRBV7-9 to TRBJ2-5; 7 bases are a match to TRBD2. The CDR3 sequence is 15 residues long. Unmatched junction bases numbered 3, after V lost 0 bases and J lost 2 bases. The germline V gene encodes CDR1 SEHNR and CDR2 FQNEAQ (reference sequence).

The chain couples TRBV2 to TRBJ1-4, with D unclear. CDR1 is SNHLY and CDR2 is FYNNEI in the germline V gene. The CDR3 has 14 amino acids. V lost 7 bases to trimming and J lost 0 bases, with 9 bases between them. CDR3 in amino acids: CASKRGTTNEKLFF. The CDR3 DNA sequence: TGTGCCAGCAAAAGAGGAACAACTAATGAAAAACTGTTTTTT.

J is TRBJ2-1 and V is TRBV5-4; 7 nucleotides match TRBD2. The CDR3 consists of 14 residues. The V segment lost 5 bases and the J segment 7 bases; nucleotides outside the gene matches: 9. Germline V lookup: CDR1 SGHNT, CDR2 YYREEE (reference sequence). The CDR3 sequence: CASRSAGVGNEQFF. As DNA, the CDR3 is TGTGCCAGCAGGTCCGCGGGAGTGGGGAATGAGCAGTTCTTC. The complete variable domain, with remaining parts taken from reference TRBV5-4 and TRBJ2-1, reads ETGVTQSPTHLIKTRGQQVTLRCSSQSGHNTVSWYQQALGQGPQFIFQYYREEENGRGNFPPRFSGLQFPNYSSELNVNALELDDSALYLCASRSAGVGNEQFFGPGTRLTVL.

This clone was observed a handful of times. The V gene is TRBV7-2, the J gene TRBJ2-1, with D possibly being TRBD2 (6 bases). V shed 1 base and J shed 4 bases, with 14 bases lying between them. The V gene's germline CDR1 is SGHTA and CDR2 FQGNSA. The CDR3 loop spans 16 amino acids. The CDR3 protein is CASSLEGGIIYNEQFF. DNA for the CDR3: TGTGCCAGCAGCTTAGAGGGCGGGATAATTTACAATGAGCAGTTCTTC. Supplemented by reference TRBV7-2 and TRBJ2-1, the full variable domain reads GAGVSQSPSNKVTEKGKDVELRCDPISGHTALYWYRQSLGQGLEFLIYFQGNSAPDKSGLPSDRFSAERTGGSVSTLTIQRTQQEDSAVYLCASSLEGGIIYNEQFFGPGTRLTVL.

The rearrangement joins TRBV15 to TRBJ1-1, with D uncertain. V lost 3 bases, J lost 11 bases, and 16 bases lay in between. Germline-derived CDR1 and CDR2 are LNHNV and YYDKDF (reference sequence). CDR3 length: 13 residues. In DNA form, the CDR3 reads TGTGCCACCAGCAGCCCGAGGACCGCTATGGCTTTCTTT. It codes for CATSSPRTAMAFF. Complete variable domain (other parts from reference TRBV15 and TRBJ1-1): DAMVIQNPRYQVTQFGKPVTLSCSQTLNHNVMYWYQQKSSQAPKLLFHYYDKDFNNEADTPDNFQSRRPNTSFCFLDIRSPGLGDTAMYLCATSSPRTAMAFFGQGTRLTVV.

This clone was counted only a few times. V and J are TRBV6-6 and TRBJ1-2; a possible D gene is TRBD1 (6 bases). Trimming left V 7 bases short and J 7 bases short, with 22 bases between. The length of the CDR3 is 15 residues. Germline CDR1 reads MNHNY; CDR2 reads SVGAGI (reference sequence). CDR3 loop: CASTTGPRGGSGYTF. CDR3 sequence (DNA): TGTGCCAGCACCACGGGACCGCGGGGGGGCTCTGGCTACACCTTC.

This clone has only a few counts. J is TRBJ1-5 and V is TRBV10-2; TRBD1 matches at 8 bases. V lost 6 bases to trimming and J lost 5 bases; unmatched junction nucleotides: 9. The CDR3 is 15 amino acids. Germline V lookup: CDR1 WSHSY, CDR2 SAAADI. The CDR3 DNA is TGCGCCAGCAGAGAGACAGGGGCGAGGGATCAGCCCCAGCATTTT. It codes for CASRETGARDQPQHF.